This TCR beta chain derives from a study of blood T cell repertoires in COVID-19. Whole-study context: The analysed material was cDNA or gDNA that came from T cells, B-cell-depleted T cells, or PBMCs.

The assay was immunoSEQ multiplex PCR, and TCRdb's table has in-frame clones only and misses some. The data show over 250,000 clones, about 85% seen once. The CDR3 is 16 residues long. V was shortened by 1 base and J by 2 bases, with 11 bases between the two germline ends. Per the germline V gene, CDR1 is SEHNR and CDR2 is FQNEAQ (reference sequence). The chain combines TRBV7-9 with TRBJ2-2, with D possibly being TRBD1 (5 bases). This TCR was recovered from a man aged 60 to 75 who had recovered from COVID-19. The material sequenced was peripheral blood. The CDR3: CASSLGAGINTGELFF. CDR3 coding DNA: TGTGCCAGCAGCTTAGGGGCAGGGATAAACACCGGGGAGCTGTTTTTT. The full variable domain, in which reference TRBV7-9 and TRBJ2-2 provide the parts outside the CDR3, is DTGVSQNPRHKITKRGQNVTFRCDPISEHNRLYWYRQTLGQGPEFLTYFQNEAQLEKSRLLSDRFSAERPKGSFSTLEIQRTEQGDSAMYLCASSLGAGINTGELFFGEGSRLTVL.